Detailed here is one TCR beta chain. V gave up 5 bases and J gave up 4 bases, with 12 bases separating them. The germline V gene has CDR1 SGHRS and CDR2 YFSETQ. This CDR3 has 14 amino acids. Here immunoSEQ multiplex PCR was the method, and the copy in TCRdb shows in-frame clones only, minus some. The table records fewer than 250,000 clones, approximately 85% of them present only once. This sample is drawn from a study of blood T cell repertoires in COVID-19. Background on the study: Sources were T cells, B-cell-depleted T cells, or PBMCs; the material itself was cDNA or gDNA.

Study members were between roughly 18 and 89 years old and lived in 24 US regions. Participants' reported clinical history set cohort assignment. The TCR comes from a woman aged 50 to 65 with acute COVID-19. The sequenced sample was PBMCs or T cells enriched from blood (not recorded which). This chain joins TRBV5-1 and TRBJ1-4, with D possibly matching TRBD1 (6 bases). CDR3 coding DNA: TGCGCCAGCAGGATGGACAGCTATAATGAAAAACTGTTTTTT. Protein: CASRMDSYNEKLFF. Full variable domain (outside the CDR3, taken from reference TRBV5-1 and TRBJ1-4): KAGVTQTPRYLIKTRGQQVTLSCSPISGHRSVSWYQQTPGQGLQFLFEYFSETQRNKGNFPGRFSGRQFSNSRSEMNVSTLELGDSALYLCASRMDSYNEKLFFGSGTQLSVL.